A selection of T cell receptor beta chains follows, all from one sample in a study of human T cells and chemical hapten exposure. MiXCR, run by TCRdb on the RACE reads, gives a single entry per CDR3 protein. Of 250,000 or so distinct CDR3 sequences listed, roughly 7.4% are singletons. Sequences were derived from whole blood, sampled in connection with sensitization to the hapten diphenylcyclopropenone (DPC). These TCRs come from a man aged 18 to 35 with alopecia areata. Some clones in this sample may be carry-over from other donors' samples. Both conserved end residues are part of each CDR3. A D gene is named only where the DNA matches it firmly. Some rows mark clone size as missing; the rest say once, few, many or name a class of expanded clone.

len	v_gene	j_gene	abundance	d_gene	CDR3nt	CDR3aa
16	TRBV27	TRBJ2-2	.	.	TGTGCCAGCAGTTTACTGGCGCGGGCGAACACCGGGGAGCTGTTTTTT	CASSLLARANTGELFF
15	TRBV11-2	TRBJ1-1	.	.	TGTGCCAGCAGCTCGTTCCCCCGGGCATGGACTGAAGCTTTCTTT	CASSSFPRAWTEAFF
14	TRBV4-3	TRBJ2-7	many	.	TGCGCCAGCAGCCAAGATCGCAGGGCCTACGAGCAGTACTTC	CASSQDRRAYEQYF
19	TRBV6-2/TRBV6-3	TRBJ2-7	.	.	TGTGCCAGCAGTTACTCGAGTGGCAGGGTTAGGATTTCAACCTACGAGCAGTACTTC	CASSYSSGRVRISTYEQYF
15	TRBV6-1	TRBJ2-2	.	.	TGTGCCAGCACCCCCGGGGACTGGGGCACCGGGGAGCTGTTTTTT	CASTPGDWGTGELFF
12	TRBV12-3/TRBV12-4	TRBJ1-1	many	.	TGTGCCAGCAGTGATCAGCTATTTGAAGCTTTCTTT	CASSDQLFEAFF
14	TRBV4-3	TRBJ2-6	.	.	TGCGCCAGCAGCCCCAACTATGGGGCCAACGTCCTGACTTTC	CASSPNYGANVLTF
16	TRBV10-3	TRBJ2-1	many	TRBD1	TGTGCCATCAGTGATCCGGGACAGGGGGCCGGGAATGAGCAGTTCTTC	CAISDPGQGAGNEQFF
13	TRBV7-2	TRBJ1-2	many	TRBD1	TGTGCCAGCAGCCTCCGGGACAGCGATGGCTACACCTTC	CASSLRDSDGYTF
15	TRBV18	TRBJ2-6	.	.	TGTGCCAGCTCACGACGCGAGTCTGGGGCCAACGTCCTGACTTTC	CASSRRESGANVLTF
15	TRBV18	TRBJ1-4	few	TRBD1	TGTGCCAGCTCACCACCGACGACAGGGTCCCCTAGGCTGTTTTTT	CASSPPTTGSPRLFF
14	TRBV20-1	TRBJ2-1	.	TRBD2	TGCAGTGCCCCCGTGGGACTAGCGGCCCGGGCGCAGTTCTTC	CSAPVGLAARAQFF
15	TRBV4-3	TRBJ2-7	few	.	TGCGCCAGCAGCCAAGGCACGACAGTTCCCTACGAGCAGTACTTC	CASSQGTTVPYEQYF
17	TRBV7-9	TRBJ1-3	many	.	TGTGCCAGCAGCTTTTACGAGGGGGGTTCCTCTGGAAACACCATATATTTT	CASSFYEGGSSGNTIYF
15	TRBV15	TRBJ2-7	many	.	TGTGCCACCAGCACCCCACCGGGACTGACCTACGAGCAGTACTTC	CATSTPPGLTYEQYF
14	TRBV29-1	TRBJ1-3	.	TRBD1	TGCAGCGTCGGGACAGGGGGGATTGGAAACACCATATATTTT	CSVGTGGIGNTIYF
11	TRBV6-2/TRBV6-3	TRBJ2-4	.	.	TGTGCCAGCAGTAGGGTAGGGGCCTGGGACTTC	CASSRVGAWDF
14	TRBV6-5	TRBJ1-1	.	.	TGTGCCAGCAGTTACGGCAGGAGGAACACTGAAGCTTTCTTT	CASSYGRRNTEAFF
17	TRBV7-8	TRBJ2-2	few	.	TGTGCCAGCAGCCGGATGCTGGGTGGGGGGAACACCGGGGAGCTGTTTTTT	CASSRMLGGGNTGELFF
18	TRBV5-1	TRBJ2-2	.	TRBD1	TGCGCCAGCAGCTTGCTCCGCCTCAGGGGGCTTAGCACCGGGGAGCTGTTTTTT	CASSLLRLRGLSTGELFF
14	TRBV6-2/TRBV6-3	TRBJ2-1	few	.	TGTGCCAGCAGTCGGGACTCCCTCGGCAATGAGCAGTTCTTC	CASSRDSLGNEQFF
17	TRBV20-1	TRBJ1-5	.	.	TGCAGTGCTCCCGACAGACGACGGGATTATAGCAATCAGCCCCAGCATTTT	CSAPDRRRDYSNQPQHF
15	TRBV7-2	TRBJ2-4	few	.	TGTGCCAGCAGCTTAGCACGGGGAGCCAAAAACATTCAGTACTTC	CASSLARGAKNIQYF
15	TRBV6-1	TRBJ2-3	few	.	TGTGCCAGCAGTGAAGAAGTAGCGGGCACAGATACGCAGTATTTT	CASSEEVAGTDTQYF
16	TRBV7-2	TRBJ1-3	few	.	TGTGCCAGCAGCGCCGCCCTGACAGACGTAAAACACACCATATATTTT	CASSAALTDVKHTIYF
16	TRBV20-1	TRBJ2-6	many	.	TGCAGTGCTAGAGGCGGGACAGTTCCCCCCGACAACGTCCTGACTTTC	CSARGGTVPPDNVLTF
14	TRBV7-9	TRBJ1-5	.	.	TGTGCCAGCAGCAAAGACAATGAGAATCAGCCCCAGCATTTT	CASSKDNENQPQHF
13	TRBV6-5	TRBJ2-1	many	.	TGTGCCAGCAGGGGAGGGGGATGGAATGAGCAGTTCTTC	CASRGGGWNEQFF
14	TRBV6-6	TRBJ1-4	many	.	TGTGCCAGCAGGCGGTTTGCAACTAATGAAAAACTGTTTTTT	CASRRFATNEKLFF
16	TRBV7-9	TRBJ2-2	.	.	TGTGCCAGCAGCTTAGGTGCAGGGAAGAGTACCGGGGAGCTGTTTTTT	CASSLGAGKSTGELFF
15	TRBV9	TRBJ1-6	.	TRBD1	TGTGCCAGCAGCCTCGAACAGGGGTGGGAATCACCCCTCCACTTT	CASSLEQGWESPLHF
16	TRBV4-3	TRBJ2-3	.	.	TGCGCCAGCAGCCAAGGGGGGCGGGAAAGCACAGATACGCAGTATTTT	CASSQGGRESTDTQYF
13	TRBV6-5	TRBJ1-1	.	.	TGTGCCACACTTGGGGGGATGAACACTGAAGCTTTCTTT	CATLGGMNTEAFF
12	TRBV20-1	TRBJ2-5	few	.	TGCAGTGCCAGAGACAGGCGAGAGACCCAGTACTTC	CSARDRRETQYF
15	TRBV3-1	TRBJ2-5	.	.	TGTGCCAGCAGCCAAAACCAGGGGCCCCAAGAGACCCAGTACTTC	CASSQNQGPQETQYF
14	TRBV5-1	TRBJ2-7	few	TRBD1	TGCGCCAGCAGCTTGGGGGACAGAAACTACGAGCAGTACTTC	CASSLGDRNYEQYF
16	TRBV7-9	TRBJ2-4	.	.	TGTGCCAGCAGCTTAAGGTCTGGGCAGATTGGAGACATTCAGTACTTC	CASSLRSGQIGDIQYF
14	TRBV27	TRBJ2-7	few	.	TGTGCCAGCAGTTTATGGGGGATGTCCTACGAGCAGTACTTC	CASSLWGMSYEQYF
15	TRBV20-1	TRBJ1-2	.	.	TGCAGTGCTCCCCTCCCGGGGCAGTTTGGGTATGGCTACACCTTC	CSAPLPGQFGYGYTF
14	TRBV9	TRBJ1-2	many	.	TGTGCCAGCAGCGTAGCTTTGGCAGATTATGGCTACACCTTC	CASSVALADYGYTF
16	TRBV6-2/TRBV6-3	TRBJ2-2	.	TRBD2	TGTGCCAGCAGTCCCAGGACTAGCGGGGGTACCGGGGAGCTGTTTTTT	CASSPRTSGGTGELFF
15	TRBV2	TRBJ2-1	many	.	TGTGCCAGCACTCGGGGACACCCGACCAACAATGAGCAGTTCTTC	CASTRGHPTNNEQFF
13	TRBV27	TRBJ1-5	few	.	TGTGCCAGCAGTCCCACTACAAATCAGCCCCAGCATTTT	CASSPTTNQPQHF
19	TRBV6-2/TRBV6-3	TRBJ2-1	few	TRBD2	TGTGCCAGCAGCCGACTTAGCGGGGGAGCGTCTAGGACCTACAATGAGCAGTTCTTC	CASSRLSGGASRTYNEQFF
15	TRBV10-3	TRBJ2-3	many	TRBD2	TGTGCCATCACCGTCGGCGGGGGGATCACAGATACGCAGTATTTT	CAITVGGGITDTQYF
15	TRBV5-1	TRBJ1-1	few	TRBD1	TGCGCCAGCAGCTTGGTATCGGGACAGAGCTTTGAAGCTTTCTTT	CASSLVSGQSFEAFF
13	TRBV27	TRBJ1-2	many	TRBD1	TGTGCCAGCAGTTTCCGAGACAGGGAAGGCTACACCTTC	CASSFRDREGYTF
13	TRBV20-1	TRBJ2-5	.	.	TGCAGTGCTAGAGCGCGGGGAGGAGGGACCCAGTACTTC	CSARARGGGTQYF
13	TRBV24-1	TRBJ2-3	.	.	TGTGCCACCAGTGAGACACCATCAGATACGCAGTATTTT	CATSETPSDTQYF
14	TRBV9	TRBJ2-2	few	.	TGTGCCAGCAGCGTAGGACCGACCACCGGGGAGCTGTTTTTT	CASSVGPTTGELFF
13	TRBV29-1	TRBJ2-3	many	.	TGCAGCGTTGTTGGGTACTTCACAGATACGCAGTATTTT	CSVVGYFTDTQYF
13	TRBV2	TRBJ1-5	many	.	TGTGCCAGCAGCTCAGTGCCTAATCAGCCCCAGCATTTT	CASSSVPNQPQHF